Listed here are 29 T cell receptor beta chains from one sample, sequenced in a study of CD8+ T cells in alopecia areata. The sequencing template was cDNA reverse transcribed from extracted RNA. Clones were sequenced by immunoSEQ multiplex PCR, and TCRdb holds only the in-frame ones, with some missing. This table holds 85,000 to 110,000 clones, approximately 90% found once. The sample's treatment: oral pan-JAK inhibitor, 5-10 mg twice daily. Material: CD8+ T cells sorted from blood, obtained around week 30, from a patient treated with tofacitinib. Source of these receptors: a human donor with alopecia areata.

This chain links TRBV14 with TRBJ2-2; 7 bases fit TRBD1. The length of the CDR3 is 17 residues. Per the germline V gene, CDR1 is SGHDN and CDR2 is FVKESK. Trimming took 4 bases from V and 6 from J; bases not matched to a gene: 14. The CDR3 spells CASSLDRENPQAGELFF. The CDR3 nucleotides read TGTGCCAGCAGCCTCGACAGGGAAAACCCCCAGGCCGGGGAGCTGTTTTTT.

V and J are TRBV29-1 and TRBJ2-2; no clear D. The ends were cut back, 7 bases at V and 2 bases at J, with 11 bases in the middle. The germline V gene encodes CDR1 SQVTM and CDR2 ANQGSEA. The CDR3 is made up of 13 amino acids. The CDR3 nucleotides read TGCAGCGGGTCGGACCCAAACACCGGGGAGCTGTTTTTT. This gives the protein CSGSDPNTGELFF.

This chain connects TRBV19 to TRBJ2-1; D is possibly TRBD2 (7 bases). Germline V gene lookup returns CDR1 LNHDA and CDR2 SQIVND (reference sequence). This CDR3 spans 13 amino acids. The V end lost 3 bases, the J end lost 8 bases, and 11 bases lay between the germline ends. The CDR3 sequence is CASSIRGGDEQFF. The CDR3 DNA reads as TGTGCCAGTAGTATTCGAGGGGGGGATGAGCAGTTCTTC. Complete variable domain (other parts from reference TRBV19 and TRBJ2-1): DGGITQSPKYLFRKEGQNVTLSCEQNLNHDAMYWYRQDPGQGLRLIYYSQIVNDFQKGDIAEGYSVSREKKESFPLTVTSAQKNPTAFYLCASSIRGGDEQFFGPGTRLTVL.

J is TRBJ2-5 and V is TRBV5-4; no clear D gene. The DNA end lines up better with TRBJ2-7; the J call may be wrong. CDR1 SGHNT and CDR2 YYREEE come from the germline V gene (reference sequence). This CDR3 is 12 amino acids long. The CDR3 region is CASSLLPHEQYF. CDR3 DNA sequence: TGTGCCAGCAGCTTGTTGCCCCACGAGCAGTACTTC.

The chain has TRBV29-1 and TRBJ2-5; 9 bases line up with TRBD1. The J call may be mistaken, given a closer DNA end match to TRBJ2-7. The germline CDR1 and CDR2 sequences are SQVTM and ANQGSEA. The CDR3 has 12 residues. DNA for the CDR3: TGCAGCGCGATGGGACAGGGACACGAGCAGTACTTC. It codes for CSAMGQGHEQYF.

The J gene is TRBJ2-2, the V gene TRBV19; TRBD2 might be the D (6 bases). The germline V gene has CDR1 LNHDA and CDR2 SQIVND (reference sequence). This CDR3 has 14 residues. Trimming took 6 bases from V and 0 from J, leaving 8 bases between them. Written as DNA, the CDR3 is TGTGCCAGTAGCCCGGGGGCGAACACCGGGGAGCTGTTTTTT. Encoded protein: CASSPGANTGELFF.

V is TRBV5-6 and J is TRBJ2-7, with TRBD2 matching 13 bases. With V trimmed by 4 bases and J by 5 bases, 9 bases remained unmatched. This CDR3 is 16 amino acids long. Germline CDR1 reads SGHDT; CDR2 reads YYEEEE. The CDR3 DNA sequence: TGTGCCAGCAGCCTCGGACTAGCGGGAGACATGCACGAGCAGTACTTC. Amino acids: CASSLGLAGDMHEQYF.

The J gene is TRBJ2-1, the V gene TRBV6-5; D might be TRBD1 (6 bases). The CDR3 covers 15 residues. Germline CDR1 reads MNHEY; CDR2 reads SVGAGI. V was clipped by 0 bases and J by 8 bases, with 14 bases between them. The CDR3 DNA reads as TGTGCCAGCAGTTACTCGGTGTATCGGACAGATGAGCAGTTCTTC. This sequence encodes CASSYSVYRTDEQFF.

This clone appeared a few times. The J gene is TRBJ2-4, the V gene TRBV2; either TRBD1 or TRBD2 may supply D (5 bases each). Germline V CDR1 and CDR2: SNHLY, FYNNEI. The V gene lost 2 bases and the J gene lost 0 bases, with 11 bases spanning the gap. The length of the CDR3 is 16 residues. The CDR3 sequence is CASSERGELAKNIQYF. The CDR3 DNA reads TGTGCCAGCAGTGAAAGGGGAGAACTAGCCAAAAACATTCAGTACTTC. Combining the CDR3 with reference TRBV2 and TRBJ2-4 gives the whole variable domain EPEVTQTPSHQVTQMGQEVILRCVPISNHLYFYWYRQILGQKVEFLVSFYNNEISEKSEIFDDQFSVERPDGSNFTLKIRSTKLEDSAMYFCASSERGELAKNIQYFGAGTRLSVL.

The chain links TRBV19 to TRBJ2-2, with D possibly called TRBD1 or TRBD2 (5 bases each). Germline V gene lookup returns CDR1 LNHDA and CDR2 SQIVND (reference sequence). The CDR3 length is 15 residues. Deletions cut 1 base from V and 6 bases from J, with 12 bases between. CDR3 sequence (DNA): TGTGCCAGTAGTATAGCTTTGGGGGACGCCGGGGAGCTGTTTTTT. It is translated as CASSIALGDAGELFF.

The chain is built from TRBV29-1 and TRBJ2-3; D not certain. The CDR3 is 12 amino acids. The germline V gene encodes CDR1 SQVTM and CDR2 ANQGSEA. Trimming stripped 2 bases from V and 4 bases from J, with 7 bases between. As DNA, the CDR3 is TGCAGCGTTGAACCCGACTCAGATACGCAGTATTTT. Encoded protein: CSVEPDSDTQYF.

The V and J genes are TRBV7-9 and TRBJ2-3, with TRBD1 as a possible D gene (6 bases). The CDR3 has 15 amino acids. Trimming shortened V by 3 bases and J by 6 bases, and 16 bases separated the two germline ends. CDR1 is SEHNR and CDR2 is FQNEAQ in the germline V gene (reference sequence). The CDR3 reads CASSFPDSVWDTQYF. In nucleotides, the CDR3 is TGTGCCAGCAGCTTCCCGGACAGTGTATGGGATACGCAGTATTTT.

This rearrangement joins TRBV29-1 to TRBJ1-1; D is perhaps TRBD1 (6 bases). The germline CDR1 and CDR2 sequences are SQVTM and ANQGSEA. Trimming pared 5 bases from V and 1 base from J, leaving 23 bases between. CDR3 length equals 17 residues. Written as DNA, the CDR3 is TGCAGCGTTTGGACAGAGGGCGCCTCTCGGGGGAACACTGAAGCTTTCTTT. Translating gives CSVWTEGASRGNTEAFF.

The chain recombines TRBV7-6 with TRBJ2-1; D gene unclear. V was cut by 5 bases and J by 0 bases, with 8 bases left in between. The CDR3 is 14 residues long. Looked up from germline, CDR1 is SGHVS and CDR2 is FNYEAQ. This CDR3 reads CASSDTSSYNEQFF. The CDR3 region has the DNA TGTGCCAGCAGCGACACAAGCTCCTACAATGAGCAGTTCTTC.

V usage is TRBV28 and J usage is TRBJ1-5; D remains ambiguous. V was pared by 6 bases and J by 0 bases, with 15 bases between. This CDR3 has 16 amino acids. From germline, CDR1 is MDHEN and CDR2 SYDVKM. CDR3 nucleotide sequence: TGTGCCAGCAGCCTCCCGGTGGTCCATAGCAATCAGCCCCAGCATTTT. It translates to CASSLPVVHSNQPQHF.

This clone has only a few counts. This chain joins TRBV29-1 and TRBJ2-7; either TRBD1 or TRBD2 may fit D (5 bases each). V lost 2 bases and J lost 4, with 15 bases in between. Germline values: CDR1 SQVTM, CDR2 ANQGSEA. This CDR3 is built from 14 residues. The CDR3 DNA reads TGCAGCGTTGAAACCCAGAGGGACGATTACGAGCAGTACTTC. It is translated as CSVETQRDDYEQYF.

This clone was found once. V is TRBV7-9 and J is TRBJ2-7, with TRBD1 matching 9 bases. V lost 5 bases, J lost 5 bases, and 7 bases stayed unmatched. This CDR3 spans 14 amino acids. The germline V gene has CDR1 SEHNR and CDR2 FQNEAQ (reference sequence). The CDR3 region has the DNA TGTGCCAGCAGCCAATGGGACAGGGAACACGAGCAGTACTTC. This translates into CASSQWDREHEQYF.

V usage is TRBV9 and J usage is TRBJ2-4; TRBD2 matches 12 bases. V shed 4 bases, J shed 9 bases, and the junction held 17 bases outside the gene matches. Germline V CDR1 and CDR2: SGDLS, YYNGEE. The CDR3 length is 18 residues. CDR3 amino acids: CASSPEVKLAGGIGIQYF. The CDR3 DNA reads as TGTGCCAGCAGCCCCGAGGTTAAACTAGCGGGAGGCATAGGCATTCAGTACTTC.

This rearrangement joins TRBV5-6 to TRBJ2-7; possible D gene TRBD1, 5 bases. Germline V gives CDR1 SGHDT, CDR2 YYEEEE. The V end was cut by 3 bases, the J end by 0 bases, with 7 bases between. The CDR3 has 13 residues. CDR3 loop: CASSWGFSYEQYF. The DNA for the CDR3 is TGTGCCAGCAGCTGGGGCTTCTCCTACGAGCAGTACTTC. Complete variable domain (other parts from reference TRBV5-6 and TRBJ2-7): DAGVTQSPTHLIKTRGQQVTLRCSPKSGHDTVSWYQQALGQGPQFIFQYYEEEERQRGNFPDRFSGHQFPNYSSELNVNALLLGDSALYLCASSWGFSYEQYFGPGTRLTVT.

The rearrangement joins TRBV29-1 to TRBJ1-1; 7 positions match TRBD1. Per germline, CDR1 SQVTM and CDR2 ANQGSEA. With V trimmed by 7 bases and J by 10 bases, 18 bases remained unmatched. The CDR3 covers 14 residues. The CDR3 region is CSAQNRGKLVGAFF. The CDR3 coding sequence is TGCAGCGCCCAAAACAGGGGAAAGTTAGTTGGAGCTTTCTTT.

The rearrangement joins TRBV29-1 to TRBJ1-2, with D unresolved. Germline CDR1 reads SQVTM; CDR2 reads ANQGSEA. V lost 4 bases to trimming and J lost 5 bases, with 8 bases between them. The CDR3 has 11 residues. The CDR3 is CSVAERYGYTF. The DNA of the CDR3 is TGCAGCGTTGCGGAGCGGTATGGCTACACCTTC. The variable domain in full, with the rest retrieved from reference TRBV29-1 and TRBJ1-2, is SAVISQKPSRDICQRGTSLTIQCQVDSQVTMMFWYRQQPGQSLTLIATANQGSEATYESGFVIDKFPISRPNLTFSTLTVSNMSPEDSSIYLCSVAERYGYTFGSGTRLTVV.

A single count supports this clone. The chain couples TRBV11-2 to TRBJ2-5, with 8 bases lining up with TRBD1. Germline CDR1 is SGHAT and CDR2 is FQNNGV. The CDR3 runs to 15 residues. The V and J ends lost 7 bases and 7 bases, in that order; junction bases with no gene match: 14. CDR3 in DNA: TGTGCCAGCATGCCCATGGGACAGGCCGTAGGGACCCAGTACTTC. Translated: CASMPMGQAVGTQYF.

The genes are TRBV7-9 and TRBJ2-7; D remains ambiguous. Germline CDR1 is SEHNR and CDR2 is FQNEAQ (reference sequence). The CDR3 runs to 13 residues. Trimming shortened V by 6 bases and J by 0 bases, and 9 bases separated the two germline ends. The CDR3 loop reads CASREYNSYEQYF. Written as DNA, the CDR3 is TGTGCCAGCAGAGAGTACAACTCCTACGAGCAGTACTTC.

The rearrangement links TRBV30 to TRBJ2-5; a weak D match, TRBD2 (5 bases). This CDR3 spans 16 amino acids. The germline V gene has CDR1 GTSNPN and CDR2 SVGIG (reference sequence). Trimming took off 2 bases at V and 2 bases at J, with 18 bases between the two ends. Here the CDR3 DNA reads TGTGCCTGGAGTTGGGAGCCCAGCGTTGGGCAAGAGACCCAGTACTTC. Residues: CAWSWEPSVGQETQYF.

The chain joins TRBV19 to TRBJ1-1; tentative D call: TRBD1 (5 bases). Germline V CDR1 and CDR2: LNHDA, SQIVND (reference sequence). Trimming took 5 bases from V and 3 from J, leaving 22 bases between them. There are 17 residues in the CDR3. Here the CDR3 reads CASSPWYGWTGDTEAFF. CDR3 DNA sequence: TGTGCCAGTAGTCCGTGGTACGGATGGACGGGGGACACTGAAGCTTTCTTT. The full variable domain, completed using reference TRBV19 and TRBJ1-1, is DGGITQSPKYLFRKEGQNVTLSCEQNLNHDAMYWYRQDPGQGLRLIYYSQIVNDFQKGDIAEGYSVSREKKESFPLTVTSAQKNPTAFYLCASSPWYGWTGDTEAFFGQGTRLTVV.

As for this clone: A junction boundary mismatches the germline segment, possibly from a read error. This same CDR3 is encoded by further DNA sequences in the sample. The CDR3 region is CASSLSGQGSSYEQYF. The CDR3 DNA reads as TGCGCCAGCAGCCTAAGCGGGCAGGGGAGCTCCTACGAGCAGTACTTC. The chain carries TRBV27 and TRBJ2-7, with D tentatively TRBD1 or TRBD2 (6 bases each). There are 16 residues in the CDR3. Per the germline V gene, CDR1 is MNHEY and CDR2 is SMNVEV (reference sequence).

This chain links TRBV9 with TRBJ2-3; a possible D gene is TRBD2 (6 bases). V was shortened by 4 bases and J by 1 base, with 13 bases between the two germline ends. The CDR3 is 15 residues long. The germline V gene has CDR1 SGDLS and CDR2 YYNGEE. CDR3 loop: CASSPFGGGTDTQYF. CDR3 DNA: TGTGCCAGCAGCCCCTTCGGCGGGGGCACAGATACGCAGTATTTT.

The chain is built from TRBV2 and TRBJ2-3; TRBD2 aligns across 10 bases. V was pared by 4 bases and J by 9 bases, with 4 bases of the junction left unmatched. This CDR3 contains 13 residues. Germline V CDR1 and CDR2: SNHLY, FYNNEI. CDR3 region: CASSGGLAETQYF. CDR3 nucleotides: TGTGCCAGCAGTGGCGGACTAGCGGAAACGCAGTATTTT.

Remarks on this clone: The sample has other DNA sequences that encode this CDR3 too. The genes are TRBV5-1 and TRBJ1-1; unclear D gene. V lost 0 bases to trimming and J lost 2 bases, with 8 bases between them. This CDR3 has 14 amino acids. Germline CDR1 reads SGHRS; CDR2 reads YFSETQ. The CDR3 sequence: CASSLGSFNTEAFF. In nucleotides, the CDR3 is TGCGCCAGCAGCTTGGGCAGCTTCAACACTGAAGCTTTCTTT.